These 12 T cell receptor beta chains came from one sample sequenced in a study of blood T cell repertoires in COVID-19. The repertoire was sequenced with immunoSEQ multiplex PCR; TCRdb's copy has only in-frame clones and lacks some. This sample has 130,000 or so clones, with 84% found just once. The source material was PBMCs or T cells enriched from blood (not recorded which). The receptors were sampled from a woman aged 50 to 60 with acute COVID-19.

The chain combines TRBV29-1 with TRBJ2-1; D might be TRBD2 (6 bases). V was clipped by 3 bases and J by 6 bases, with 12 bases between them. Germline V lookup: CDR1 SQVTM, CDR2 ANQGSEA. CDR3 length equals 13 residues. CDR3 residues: CSVEATSRNEQFF. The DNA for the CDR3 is TGCAGCGTTGAGGCAACTAGCCGCAATGAGCAGTTCTTC.

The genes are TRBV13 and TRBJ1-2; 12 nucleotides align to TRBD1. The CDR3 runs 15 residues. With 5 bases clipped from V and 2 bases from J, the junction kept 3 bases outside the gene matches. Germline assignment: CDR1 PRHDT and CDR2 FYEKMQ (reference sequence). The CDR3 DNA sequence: TGTGCCAGCAGCCCGGGACAGGGGGCGAACTATGGCTACACCTTC. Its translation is CASSPGQGANYGYTF.

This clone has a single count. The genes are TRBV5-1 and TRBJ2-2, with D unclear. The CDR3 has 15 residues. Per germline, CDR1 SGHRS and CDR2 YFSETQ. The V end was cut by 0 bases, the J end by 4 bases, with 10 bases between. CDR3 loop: CASSLDGSVTGELFF. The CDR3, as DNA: TGCGCCAGCAGCTTGGACGGGTCGGTCACCGGGGAGCTGTTTTTT.

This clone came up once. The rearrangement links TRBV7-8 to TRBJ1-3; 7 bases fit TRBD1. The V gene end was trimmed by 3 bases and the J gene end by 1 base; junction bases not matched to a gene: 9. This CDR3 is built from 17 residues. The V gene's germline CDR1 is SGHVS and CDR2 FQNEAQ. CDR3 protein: CASSFSNRRGSGNTIYF. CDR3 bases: TGTGCCAGCAGCTTTTCCAATCGCAGGGGGTCTGGAAACACCATATATTTT.

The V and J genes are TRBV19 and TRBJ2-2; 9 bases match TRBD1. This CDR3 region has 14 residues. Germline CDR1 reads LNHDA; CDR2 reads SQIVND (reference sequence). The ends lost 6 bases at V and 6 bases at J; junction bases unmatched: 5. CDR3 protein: CASRVGQGSGELFF. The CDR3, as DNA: TGTGCCAGTAGGGTGGGACAGGGTTCCGGGGAGCTGTTTTTT.

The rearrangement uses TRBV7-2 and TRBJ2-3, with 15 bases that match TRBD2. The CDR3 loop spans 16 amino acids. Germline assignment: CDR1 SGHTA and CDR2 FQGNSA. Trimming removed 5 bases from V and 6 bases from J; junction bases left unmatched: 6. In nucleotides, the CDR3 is TGTGCCAGCAGCCTCGGACTAGCGGGAGGGCTCGATACGCAGTATTTT. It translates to CASSLGLAGGLDTQYF.

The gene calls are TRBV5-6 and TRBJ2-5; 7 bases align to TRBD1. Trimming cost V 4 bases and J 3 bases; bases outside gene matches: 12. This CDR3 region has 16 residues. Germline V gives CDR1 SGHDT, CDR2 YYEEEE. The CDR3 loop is CASSSRGRGWEETQYF. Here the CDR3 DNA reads TGTGCCAGCAGCAGCCGAGGCAGGGGGTGGGAAGAGACCCAGTACTTC.

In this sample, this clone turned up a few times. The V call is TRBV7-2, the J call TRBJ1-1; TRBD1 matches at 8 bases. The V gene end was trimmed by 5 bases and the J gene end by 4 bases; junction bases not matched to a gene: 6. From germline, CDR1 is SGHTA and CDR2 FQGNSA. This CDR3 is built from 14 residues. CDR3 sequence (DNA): TGTGCCAGCAGCCAAACAGGGGGGGCCACTGAAGCTTTCTTT. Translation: CASSQTGGATEAFF.

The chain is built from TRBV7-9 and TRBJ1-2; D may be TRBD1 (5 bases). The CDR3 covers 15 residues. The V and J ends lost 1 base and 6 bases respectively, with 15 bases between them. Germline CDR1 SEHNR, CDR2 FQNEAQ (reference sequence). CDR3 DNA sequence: TGTGCCAGCAGCTTAGAGGACATTCGGCGGAATGGCTACACCTTC. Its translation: CASSLEDIRRNGYTF.

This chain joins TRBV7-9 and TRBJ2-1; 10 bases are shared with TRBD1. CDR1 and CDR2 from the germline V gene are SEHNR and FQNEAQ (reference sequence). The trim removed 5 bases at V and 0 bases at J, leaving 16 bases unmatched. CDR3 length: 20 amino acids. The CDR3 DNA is TGTGCCAGCAGCACCCCGGTTCGGACAGGGGGTTTAAGCTCCTACAATGAGCAGTTCTTC. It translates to CASSTPVRTGGLSSYNEQFF.

The CDR3 loop reads CSVEQVEETQYF. The CDR3 bases are TGCAGCGTTGAACAAGTTGAGGAGACCCAGTACTTC. J is TRBJ2-5 and V is TRBV29-1; D remains unclear. Germline CDR1 SQVTM, CDR2 ANQGSEA. The CDR3 consists of 12 residues. V shed 2 bases and J shed 5 bases, with 9 bases lying between them.

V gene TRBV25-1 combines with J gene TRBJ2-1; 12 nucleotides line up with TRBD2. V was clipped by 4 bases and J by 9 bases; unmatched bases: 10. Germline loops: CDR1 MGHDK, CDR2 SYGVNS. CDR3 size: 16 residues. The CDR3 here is CASSVYSSGRAFEQFF. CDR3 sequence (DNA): TGTGCCAGCAGTGTCTATTCTAGCGGGAGGGCCTTTGAGCAGTTCTTC.